The next 22 T cell receptor beta chains were all read from a single sample in a study of response to subunit inactivated influenza vaccine. MiXCR was run by TCRdb on the RT-PCR reads, yielding one entry per CDR3 protein. Of more than 700,000 distinct CDR3 sequences listed, roughly 20% are singletons. The sequencing here drew on PBMCs from blood, taken about 5 days after vaccination. These receptors all come from a middle-aged man who received an inactivated influenza vaccine.

The chain links TRBV4-1 to TRBJ2-5; D is possibly TRBD1 or TRBD2 (6 bases each). V gave up 4 bases and J gave up 5 bases, with 17 bases separating them. Germline V CDR1 and CDR2: MGHRA, YSYEKL. The CDR3 spans 15 residues. The CDR3, as DNA: TGCGCCAGCAGCCCCCTTTGGGGGGCGGACGAGACCCAGTACTTC. Its protein is CASSPLWGADETQYF.

The chain recombines TRBV7-9 with TRBJ1-1; D is ambiguous. The germline V and J ends were trimmed by 11 bases and 0 bases, with 13 bases remaining between them. The CDR3 loop spans 13 amino acids. Germline V gene data show CDR1 as SEHNR and CDR2 as FQNEAQ (reference sequence). The chain's CDR3 is CAGSKGMNTEAFF. CDR3 sequence (DNA): TGTGCCGGCTCGAAGGGAATGAACACTGAAGCTTTCTTT.

V is TRBV5-5 and J is TRBJ2-1; 7 positions agree with TRBD2. The CDR3 is made up of 14 amino acids. Per germline, CDR1 SGHKS and CDR2 YYEKEE (reference sequence). Trimming at V came to 7 bases and at J to 0 bases, leaving 4 bases not matched to a gene. The CDR3 region has the DNA TGTGCCAGCCGGGAGGAGAGCTCCTACAATGAGCAGTTCTTC. The encoded protein is CASREESSYNEQFF. Based on the CDR3 plus reference TRBV5-5 and TRBJ2-1, the full variable domain is DAGVTQSPTHLIKTRGQQVTLRCSPISGHKSVSWYQQVLGQGPQFIFQYYEKEERGRGNFPDRFSARQFPNYSSELNVNALLLGDSALYLCASREESSYNEQFFGPGTRLTVL.

This rearrangement joins TRBV12-3 or TRBV12-4 to TRBJ2-7; the match to TRBD2 covers 8 bases. V lost 8 bases to trimming and J lost 0 bases; unmatched junction nucleotides: 6. This CDR3 region has 14 residues. CDR3 bases: TGTGCCAGCGGTCAGCGGGAGACCTCCTACGAGCAGTACTTC. This codes for CASGQRETSYEQYF.

This chain links TRBV7-2 with TRBJ1-2; no definite D call. The V gene's germline CDR1 is SGHTA and CDR2 FQGNSA. The CDR3 totals 15 residues. The ends were cut back, 2 bases at V and 4 bases at J, with 14 bases in the middle. The CDR3 region is CASSLRTGVLYGYTF. In DNA, the CDR3 is TGTGCCAGCAGCTTAAGGACGGGAGTTCTCTATGGCTACACCTTC.

This clonotype was counted only a few times. V usage is TRBV4-1 and J usage is TRBJ1-1, with 9 bases aligning to TRBD1. In germline, CDR1 is MGHRA, CDR2 YSYEKL. The CDR3 runs to 15 residues. V lost 1 base, J lost 5 bases, and 5 bases stayed unmatched. Written as DNA, the CDR3 is TGCGCCAGCAGCCAAGGGGGGACAGGGATTACTGAAGCTTTCTTT. This encodes CASSQGGTGITEAFF.

In its sample, this clonotype was seen a few times. The rearrangement uses TRBV5-5 and TRBJ2-2, with D perhaps TRBD2 (6 bases). The CDR3 contains 15 residues. In germline, CDR1 is SGHKS, CDR2 YYEKEE (reference sequence). The V gene lost 0 bases and the J gene lost 3 bases, with 9 bases spanning the gap. The CDR3 DNA follows: TGTGCCAGCAGCTTGGCGACTAGTCACACCGGGGAGCTGTTTTTT. Residues: CASSLATSHTGELFF. Full variable domain (missing parts from reference TRBV5-5 and TRBJ2-2): DAGVTQSPTHLIKTRGQQVTLRCSPISGHKSVSWYQQVLGQGPQFIFQYYEKEERGRGNFPDRFSARQFPNYSSELNVNALLLGDSALYLCASSLATSHTGELFFGEGSRLTVL.

The chain has TRBV10-3 and TRBJ2-5, with 11 bases fitting TRBD2. The germline CDR1 and CDR2 sequences are ENHRY and SYGVKD. V shed 5 bases and J 1 base; nucleotides not matched to a gene: 6. The CDR3 totals 16 residues. The CDR3 region is CAISSTSGALQETQYF. The DNA of the CDR3 is TGTGCCATCAGTTCGACTAGCGGGGCCCTCCAAGAGACCCAGTACTTC.

Comment on this clonotype: This may come from a read error, since a much larger clone is one base off. V is TRBV6-2 or TRBV6-3 and J is TRBJ2-5, with D uncertain. Germline V lookup: CDR1 MNHEY, CDR2 SVGEGT. The CDR3 consists of 12 residues. CDR3 coding DNA: TGTGCCAGCAGTTCCGGCCAAGCGACCCAGTACTTC. The encoded protein is CASSSGQATQYF.

This clonotype was seen a handful of times. This chain uses TRBV20-1 with TRBJ2-1; TRBD2 matches at 11 bases. With 1 base clipped from V and 1 base from J, the junction kept 9 bases outside the gene matches. The CDR3 contains 18 residues. Germline loops: CDR1 DFQATT, CDR2 SNEGSKA (reference sequence). The chain's CDR3 is CSARVGLAGLRSYNEQFF. Here the CDR3 DNA reads TGCAGTGCTAGAGTAGGACTAGCGGGCTTAAGATCCTACAATGAGCAGTTCTTC.

The chain employs TRBV12-3 or TRBV12-4 and TRBJ1-5; no clear D gene. This CDR3 comprises 14 residues. V gave up 5 bases and J gave up 0 bases, with 8 bases separating them. CDR3 in DNA: TGTGCCAGCAGTCCCTCGCATAGCAATCAGCCCCAGCATTTT. It is translated as CASSPSHSNQPQHF.

This chain links TRBV7-9 with TRBJ1-4, with D unclear. Germline V lookup: CDR1 SEHNR, CDR2 FQNEAQ (reference sequence). There are 16 residues in the CDR3. Trimming took 0 bases from V and 4 from J, leaving 12 bases between them. The CDR3 here is CASSLAGSRYNEKLFF. The CDR3 DNA follows: TGTGCCAGCAGCTTAGCTGGTTCCAGGTATAATGAAAAACTGTTTTTT.

This clonotype turned up a few times. CDR3 loop: CATSFPTREQFF. DNA of the CDR3: TGTGCCACCAGCTTTCCAACGAGGGAGCAGTTCTTC. The genes are TRBV15 and TRBJ2-1, with D unclear. The CDR3 sequence is 12 residues long. Germline V CDR1 and CDR2: LNHNV, YYDKDF (reference sequence). With 5 bases removed from V and 10 bases from J, the gap between germline ends came to 12 bases.

The chain couples TRBV12-3 or TRBV12-4 to TRBJ1-5, with D perhaps matching TRBD1 (6 bases). This CDR3 contains 15 residues. The V end was cut by 6 bases, the J end by 0 bases, with 12 bases between. Here the CDR3 reads CASSTGQSSNQPQHF. CDR3 in DNA: TGTGCCAGCAGCACGGGACAATCTAGCAATCAGCCCCAGCATTTT.

This clonotype showed up many times. The rearrangement links TRBV12-3 or TRBV12-4 to TRBJ2-1; D is tentatively TRBD1 or TRBD2 (5 bases each). Trimming removed 7 bases from V and 4 bases from J, with 17 bases in between. The CDR3 length is 15 residues. This chain's CDR3 is CASTPPGAEYNEQFF. The CDR3 DNA is TGTGCCAGCACCCCCCCCGGGGCTGAGTACAATGAGCAGTTCTTC.

Many counts were recorded for this clonotype. V is TRBV12-3 or TRBV12-4 and J is TRBJ2-3, with 9 bases matching TRBD1. The CDR3 is made up of 16 amino acids. V trimming: 8 bases; J trimming: 1 base; junction bases outside the gene matches: 10. CDR3 sequence: CASARGRDRGTDTQYF. CDR3 DNA sequence: TGTGCCAGCGCCCGCGGCCGGGACAGGGGCACAGATACGCAGTATTTT.

This clonotype was observed a handful of times. The CDR3 DNA is TGTGCCAGCAGCTCCCGACAGGCAGGTTCACCCCTCCACTTT. Translated: CASSSRQAGSPLHF. The chain combines TRBV3-1 with TRBJ1-6; tentatively, D is TRBD1 (6 bases). The CDR3 spans 14 residues. Deletions cut 5 bases from V and 9 bases from J, with 14 bases between. The V gene's germline CDR1 is LGHDT and CDR2 YNNKEL (reference sequence).

This clonotype was observed many times. V usage is TRBV3-1 and J usage is TRBJ2-1; a weak D match, TRBD2 (6 bases). The ends were cut back, 0 bases at V and 7 bases at J, with 7 bases in the middle. The CDR3 is made up of 13 amino acids. Germline V gene lookup returns CDR1 LGHDT and CDR2 YNNKEL (reference sequence). CDR3 DNA: TGTGCCAGCAGCCAAGAGGGGAGGAATGAGCAGTTCTTC. Translation: CASSQEGRNEQFF.

V is TRBV6-5 and J is TRBJ1-2, with D possibly TRBD1 on 5 matching bases. The V and J ends lost 4 bases and 4 bases respectively, with 13 bases between them. Germline V gives CDR1 MNHEY, CDR2 SVGAGI. The length of the CDR3 is 14 residues. The CDR3 DNA follows: TGTGCCAGCAGTTTGGGGGGGATCGGCTATGGCTACACCTTC. This codes for CASSLGGIGYGYTF.

In this sample, this clonotype turned up many times. This rearrangement joins TRBV7-8 to TRBJ2-1; no firm D call. This CDR3 has 12 amino acids. Germline V gene lookup returns CDR1 SGHVS and CDR2 FQNEAQ. V was pared by 7 bases and J by 8 bases, with 12 bases between. CDR3 nucleotides: TGTGCCAGCAACCAGGAAGGCCATGAGCAGTTCTTC. Translated: CASNQEGHEQFF.

This clonotype was counted only a few times. This chain uses TRBV7-8 with TRBJ2-1; the D gene is possibly TRBD2 (5 bases). The V end lost 6 bases, the J end lost 2 bases, and 17 bases lay between the germline ends. The length of the CDR3 is 16 residues. Germline V gene sequence: CDR1 SGHVS, CDR2 FQNEAQ. CDR3 amino acids: CASSPPRLAPYNEQFF. CDR3 coding DNA: TGTGCCAGCAGTCCCCCCAGGCTAGCTCCCTACAATGAGCAGTTCTTC.

This clonotype occurred a few times. The chain combines TRBV20-1 with TRBJ2-2; TRBD1 matches at 10 bases. V was clipped by 6 bases and J by 5 bases; unmatched bases: 6. This CDR3 contains 14 residues. In germline, CDR1 is DFQATT, CDR2 SNEGSKA (reference sequence). DNA for the CDR3: TGCAGTGCAGGACAGGGGGAGATTACCGGGGAGCTGTTTTTT. This sequence encodes CSAGQGEITGELFF.